This T cell receptor beta chain was captured in a study of blood T cell repertoires in COVID-19. Across the study: The United States, Italy and Spain supplied acute and convalescent COVID-19 samples.

Seattle patient enrollment occurred during active infection, with longitudinal follow-up thereafter. Germline V CDR1 and CDR2: SGHRS, YFSETQ. The CDR3 runs to 14 residues. The junction had 3 bases not matched to a gene; V was cut back by 0 bases and J by 4 bases. Libraries were prepared by immunoSEQ multiplex PCR; TCRdb keeps only in-frame clonotypes and omits some of them. Altogether 200,000 to 250,000 clones are present, 75% to 90% being singletons, with the ten largest covering roughly 2.5%. The J gene is TRBJ2-7, the V gene TRBV5-1, with 8 bases lining up with TRBD2. The sequencing sample was made of peripheral blood. This receptor was obtained from a man aged 25-45 years with COVID-19, enrolled during active disease. CDR3 loop: CASSLEPSGYEQYF. CDR3 sequence (DNA): TGCGCCAGCAGCTTGGAGCCTAGCGGGTACGAGCAGTACTTC.